One sample yielded the 28 T cell receptor beta chains listed below, sequenced in a study of T cell responses to AZD1222 COVID-19 vaccine. Using immunoSEQ multiplex PCR, the repertoire was profiled, and TCRdb retains in-frame clones only, with some absent. This sample has around 100,000 clones, with around 92% found just once. The input for sequencing was peripheral blood, taken on day 0 of AZD1222 vaccination. These receptors were obtained from an adult in good health.

The J gene is TRBJ2-7, the V gene TRBV4-1; a weak D match, TRBD2 (6 bases). The V end was cut by 5 bases, the J end by 0 bases, with 23 bases between. Germline V CDR1 and CDR2: MGHRA, YSYEKL. The CDR3 spans 18 residues. CDR3 DNA sequence: TGCGCCAGCAGCTACTCCCCGGCGGAGGGGTTAAGCTCCTACGAGCAGTACTTC. Residues: CASSYSPAEGLSSYEQYF.

This clone has just one count. The rearrangement links TRBV28 to TRBJ2-1; 10 bases align to TRBD2. The V gene's germline CDR1 is MDHEN and CDR2 SYDVKM. The trim removed 9 bases at V and 8 bases at J, leaving 13 bases unmatched. There are 15 residues in the CDR3. The CDR3 bases are TGTGCCAGTACAGAGGTAACTAGCGGGAACTATGAGCAGTTCTTC. Translation gives CASTEVTSGNYEQFF.

The V call is TRBV19, the J call TRBJ2-7; TRBD2 might be the D (5 bases). CDR1 is LNHDA and CDR2 is SQIVND in the germline V gene (reference sequence). Trimming cost V 8 bases and J 0 bases, with 14 bases left between them. This CDR3 spans 14 amino acids. The CDR3 DNA is TGTGCCAGTTCCAGGACGGGGAGCTCCTACGAGCAGTACTTC. It yields the protein CASSRTGSSYEQYF.

V gene TRBV19 combines with J gene TRBJ1-5, with D unclear. The V end was cut by 7 bases, the J end by 2 bases, with 6 bases between. CDR1 is LNHDA, CDR2 SQIVND, per germline (reference sequence). This CDR3 is built from 12 residues. The DNA of the CDR3 is TGTGCCAGTATAGGTCGCAATCAGCCCCAGCATTTT. Its translation: CASIGRNQPQHF.

The genes are TRBV11-3 and TRBJ2-7; 8 bases are a match to TRBD2. Trimming cost V 4 bases and J 7 bases; bases outside gene matches: 6. The CDR3 sequence is 13 residues long. Germline CDR1 SGHNT, CDR2 YENEEA. The CDR3 spells CASSSSGSGEQYF. The CDR3 region has the DNA TGTGCCAGCAGCTCGAGCGGGAGTGGGGAGCAGTACTTC.

The chain links TRBV30 to TRBJ2-7, with 7 bases identical to TRBD1. The CDR3 length is 16 residues. Trimming cost V 0 bases and J 6 bases; bases outside gene matches: 14. Germline lookup yields CDR1 GTSNPN and CDR2 SVGIG (reference sequence). The DNA for the CDR3 is TGTGCCTGGAGTGTACCCTCCTCCAGGGGGTTCCTCGAGCAGTACTTC. As protein: CAWSVPSSRGFLEQYF.

The rearrangement links TRBV5-1 to TRBJ2-7, with 7 bases lining up with TRBD1. The length of the CDR3 is 14 residues. Per the germline V gene, CDR1 is SGHRS and CDR2 is YFSETQ. The trim removed 0 bases at V and 6 bases at J, leaving 6 bases unmatched. The CDR3 region is CASSLGQGDREQYF. CDR3 DNA sequence: TGCGCCAGCAGCTTGGGACAGGGTGATCGCGAGCAGTACTTC.

V and J are TRBV15 and TRBJ1-2; D is undetermined. The V end was cut by 5 bases, the J end by 4 bases, with 11 bases between. This CDR3 contains 13 residues. Germline assignment: CDR1 LNHNV and CDR2 YYDKDF (reference sequence). CDR3 sequence (DNA): TGTGCCACCAGCCCGGATGGAGGCTATGGCTACACCTTC. Translating gives CATSPDGGYGYTF.

This chain links TRBV10-3 with TRBJ1-2; 12 bases are a match to TRBD1. CDR1 ENHRY and CDR2 SYGVKD come from the germline V gene. The CDR3 consists of 16 residues. V lost 4 bases to trimming and J lost 8 bases; unmatched junction nucleotides: 11. The CDR3, as DNA: TGTGCCATCAGTGGGACGCCGGGACAGGGGGCAAAGGGCTACACCTTC. Its translation is CAISGTPGQGAKGYTF.

The V call is TRBV13, the J call TRBJ2-7, with 9 bases that match TRBD2. This CDR3 is 16 amino acids long. Germline V gives CDR1 PRHDT, CDR2 FYEKMQ (reference sequence). J was trimmed by 7 bases and V by 4 bases; bases with no gene match: 14. CDR3 loop: CASSSTKLAGLREQYF. CDR3 DNA: TGTGCCAGCAGCTCCACGAAACTAGCGGGCCTAAGAGAGCAGTACTTC.

V gene TRBV28 combines with J gene TRBJ1-5; tentatively, D is TRBD1 (6 bases). Germline loops: CDR1 MDHEN, CDR2 SYDVKM. Deletions cut 7 bases from V and 4 bases from J, with 11 bases between. The CDR3 loop spans 13 amino acids. CDR3 coding DNA: TGTGCCAGCACTGACCAGGGGAATCAGCCCCAGCATTTT. Protein: CASTDQGNQPQHF.

The V call is TRBV3-1 (or the pseudogene TRBV3-2), the J call TRBJ1-2; D may be TRBD1 (5 bases). CDR1 is LGHDT and CDR2 is YNNKEL in the germline V gene (reference sequence). The ends were cut back, 1 base at V and 6 bases at J, with 18 bases in the middle. This CDR3 is built from 16 residues. The CDR3 loop is CASSQGRGVIIDGYTF. In DNA form, the CDR3 reads TGTGCCAGCAGCCAAGGTCGGGGGGTGATCATCGATGGCTACACCTTC.

V and J are TRBV2 and TRBJ2-2, with a weak D call TRBD2 (5 bases). This CDR3 has 13 amino acids. In germline, CDR1 is SNHLY, CDR2 FYNNEI. The V and J ends lost 6 bases and 3 bases respectively, with 8 bases between them. The CDR3 here is CASRPGDTGELFF. The CDR3 DNA reads TGTGCCAGCAGGCCCGGGGACACCGGGGAGCTGTTTTTT.

The J gene is TRBJ1-1, the V gene TRBV6-5; D might be TRBD1 (5 bases). The CDR3 is made up of 14 amino acids. V was shortened by 4 bases and J by 0 bases, with 9 bases between the two germline ends. Germline V gene lookup returns CDR1 MNHEY and CDR2 SVGAGI. CDR3 sequence: CASSSPGVNTEAFF. CDR3 coding DNA: TGTGCCAGCAGTTCACCGGGGGTGAACACTGAAGCTTTCTTT.

The rearrangement links TRBV3-1 (or the pseudogene TRBV3-2) to TRBJ2-3; D remains unclear. Germline CDR1 is LGHDT and CDR2 is YNNKEL (reference sequence). V gave up 0 bases and J gave up 3 bases, with 10 bases separating them. The CDR3 totals 15 residues. CDR3 nucleotides: TGTGCCAGCAGCCAAGACACGGCCTCGACAGATACGCAGTATTTT. This encodes CASSQDTASTDTQYF.

The chain employs TRBV4-3 and TRBJ1-2; maybe TRBD1 (6 bases). Trimming stripped 0 bases from V and 3 bases from J, with 11 bases between. The CDR3 consists of 15 residues. Germline V gene sequence: CDR1 LGHNA, CDR2 YSLEER. DNA for the CDR3: TGCGCCAGCAGCCAAGATCTACAGGGCGACTATGGCTACACCTTC. Translation: CASSQDLQGDYGYTF.

This clone was seen only once. This sequence joins TRBV18 and TRBJ2-7; D not resolved. The CDR3 is 12 amino acids. Deletions cut 2 bases from V and 2 bases from J, with 4 bases between. Per the germline V gene, CDR1 is KGHSH and CDR2 is LQKENI. CDR3 nucleotides: TGTGCCAGCTCACCAAGAGCCTACGAGCAGTACTTC. It encodes CASSPRAYEQYF.

The gene calls are TRBV7-9 and TRBJ2-5; 7 positions agree with TRBD2. V gave up 0 bases and J gave up 4 bases; unmatched junction bases: 2. The germline V gene encodes CDR1 SEHNR and CDR2 FQNEAQ (reference sequence). The CDR3 is 14 amino acids. The CDR3 protein is CASSLARGSETQYF. The CDR3 bases are TGTGCCAGCAGCTTAGCGCGGGGGTCAGAGACCCAGTACTTC.

V is TRBV11-1 and J is TRBJ2-7, with D uncertain. The germline V gene encodes CDR1 SGHAT and CDR2 FQDESV (reference sequence). The CDR3 has 13 residues. Trimming took off 0 bases at V and 3 bases at J, with 6 bases between the two ends. CDR3 sequence reads: CASSLAQNYEQYF. In DNA form, the CDR3 reads TGTGCCAGCAGCTTAGCCCAGAACTACGAGCAGTACTTC.

The chain combines TRBV18 with TRBJ1-5, with D unclear. Germline CDR1 is KGHSH and CDR2 is LQKENI. The length of the CDR3 is 14 residues. The V end was cut by 1 base, the J end by 7 bases, with 11 bases between. The CDR3 loop is CASSPLNGGQPQHF. DNA of the CDR3: TGTGCCAGCTCACCACTTAATGGAGGCCAGCCCCAGCATTTT.

J is TRBJ2-5 and V is TRBV6-5, with D maybe TRBD2 (5 bases). Germline values: CDR1 MNHEY, CDR2 SVGAGI. The CDR3 totals 13 residues. Trimming took off 5 bases at V and 7 bases at J, with 14 bases between the two ends. The CDR3 here is CASSPDSRGTQYF. The CDR3 bases are TGTGCCAGCAGTCCCGACTCCCGGGGGACCCAGTACTTC.

V gene TRBV28 combines with J gene TRBJ2-7; D could derive from TRBD1 or TRBD2 (5 bases each). The CDR3 totals 12 residues. The germline gives CDR1 MDHEN, CDR2 SYDVKM. Between the trimmed V and J ends, which lost 10 bases and 10 bases, there was a span of 20 bases. In DNA, the CDR3 is TGTGCCACCGAGGGGCCAGAGGACGTCCAGTACTTC. This gives the protein CATEGPEDVQYF.

The rearrangement links TRBV9 to TRBJ2-6, with D unclear. The V end was cut by 1 base, the J end by 0 bases, with 8 bases between. The CDR3 is made up of 16 amino acids. In germline, CDR1 is SGDLS, CDR2 YYNGEE. The CDR3: CASSVKSNSGANVLTF. The CDR3 DNA is TGTGCCAGCAGCGTAAAATCCAACTCTGGGGCCAACGTCCTGACTTTC.

The chain carries TRBV3-1 (or the pseudogene TRBV3-2) and TRBJ1-1; 7 nucleotides match TRBD1. Trimming took 4 bases from V and 0 from J; bases not matched to a gene: 5. This CDR3 has 15 amino acids. Germline lookup yields CDR1 LGHDT and CDR2 YNNKEL (reference sequence). CDR3: CASSRGTDMNTEAFF. The CDR3 nucleotides are TGTGCCAGCAGCCGCGGGACAGACATGAACACTGAAGCTTTCTTT.

The V gene is TRBV7-9, the J gene TRBJ1-5; tentative D call: TRBD1 (6 bases). Germline assignment: CDR1 SEHNR and CDR2 FQNEAQ (reference sequence). This CDR3 comprises 14 residues. V was shortened by 3 bases and J by 2 bases, with 8 bases between the two germline ends. The CDR3 DNA is TGTGCCAGCAGCTTTGGGGGGCGCAATCAGCCCCAGCATTTT. Amino acids: CASSFGGRNQPQHF.

The chain recombines TRBV2 with TRBJ2-1, with TRBD1 matching 8 bases. This CDR3 contains 12 residues. J gave up 14 bases and V 5 bases, and 8 bases lay outside the gene matches. The germline V gene has CDR1 SNHLY and CDR2 FYNNEI. CDR3 DNA sequence: TGTGCCAGCAGTACCAGGGGGCCACCCGAGTTCTTC. Its translation is CASSTRGPPEFF.

The chain couples TRBV5-1 to TRBJ2-1, with 9 nucleotides matching TRBD1. After removal of 4 bases from V and 8 bases from J, the junction contained 13 bases not matched to a gene. Germline lookup yields CDR1 SGHRS and CDR2 YFSETQ. This CDR3 has 16 amino acids. The CDR3 DNA is TGCGCCAGCAGCCTGTACCGGGACAGGGCTGGGGATGAGCAGTTCTTC. Amino acid sequence: CASSLYRDRAGDEQFF.

This clone was observed once. The CDR3 sequence: CAWSFSGTSYEQYF. CDR3 DNA: TGTGCCTGGAGTTTTAGCGGGACCTCCTACGAGCAGTACTTC. This sequence joins TRBV30 and TRBJ2-7; 8 positions match TRBD2. There are 14 residues in the CDR3. V shed 2 bases and J 0 bases; nucleotides not matched to a gene: 3. Germline V lookup: CDR1 GTSNPN, CDR2 SVGIG (reference sequence).